This T cell receptor beta chain is drawn from a study of shared clonotypes between healthy human individuals. Findings and caveats of the study: Between a handful of donors, naive CD4 clonotypes were shared at a level of approximately 5%. How much donors shared clonotypes was expected to be affected by sequencing depth.

CD45RO-negative CD8 cells positively selected for CCR7 made up the naive population, which excluded terminally differentiated effector memory CD45RA+ cells. Donors comprised only Caucasian adults living in Nashville, Tennessee. The CDR3 totals 14 residues. From germline, CDR1 is MNHEY and CDR2 SMNVEV (reference sequence). Trimming cost V 2 bases and J 3 bases, with 11 bases left between them. About this clone itself: Its antigen is not identified.

Repertoires were generated with immunoSEQ multiplex PCR, while TCRdb's copy carries only in-frame clones and drops some. The table has a few million clones, approximately 92% seen once; the top ten hold over 1.5%. The rearrangement links TRBV27 to TRBJ2-7; D is ambiguous. Sequencing was performed on naive CD8+ T cells from PBMCs. This sequence was found in a man between 18 and 29 years old in good health. Some clones in this sample may be carry-over from other donors' samples. CDR3 in amino acids: CASSLVGNYYEQYF. The CDR3 DNA follows: TGTGCCAGCAGTTTAGTGGGGAACTACTACGAGCAGTACTTC.